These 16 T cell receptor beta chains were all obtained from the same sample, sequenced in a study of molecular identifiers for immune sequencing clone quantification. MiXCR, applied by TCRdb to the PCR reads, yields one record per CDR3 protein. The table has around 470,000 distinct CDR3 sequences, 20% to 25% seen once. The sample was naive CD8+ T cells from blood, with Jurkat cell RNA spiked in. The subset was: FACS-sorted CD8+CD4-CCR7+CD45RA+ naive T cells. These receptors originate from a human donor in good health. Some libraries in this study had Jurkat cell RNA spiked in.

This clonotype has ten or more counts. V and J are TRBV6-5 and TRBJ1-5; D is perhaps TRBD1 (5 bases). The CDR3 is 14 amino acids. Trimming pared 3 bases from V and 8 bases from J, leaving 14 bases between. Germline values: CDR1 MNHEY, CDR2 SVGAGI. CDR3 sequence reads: CASSYVVGVKPQHF. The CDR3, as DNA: TGTGCCAGCAGTTATGTTGTAGGGGTTAAGCCCCAGCATTTT.

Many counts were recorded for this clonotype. CDR3 amino acids: CSVVGAGTQYF. In DNA form, the CDR3 reads TGCAGCGTTGTAGGGGCGGGTACGCAGTATTTT. The chain uses TRBV29-1 and TRBJ2-3; possibly TRBD1 or TRBD2 for D (5 bases each). The CDR3 runs to 11 residues. The germline V gene has CDR1 SQVTM and CDR2 ANQGSEA. V dropped 4 bases and J dropped 8 bases, with 10 bases sitting between them.

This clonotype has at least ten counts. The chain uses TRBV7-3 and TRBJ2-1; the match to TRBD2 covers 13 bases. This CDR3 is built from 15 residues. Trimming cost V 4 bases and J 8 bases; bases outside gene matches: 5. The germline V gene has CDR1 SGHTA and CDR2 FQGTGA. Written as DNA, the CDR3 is TGTGCCAGCAGCTCGGGACTAGCGGGAATCGATGAGCAGTTCTTC. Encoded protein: CASSSGLAGIDEQFF.

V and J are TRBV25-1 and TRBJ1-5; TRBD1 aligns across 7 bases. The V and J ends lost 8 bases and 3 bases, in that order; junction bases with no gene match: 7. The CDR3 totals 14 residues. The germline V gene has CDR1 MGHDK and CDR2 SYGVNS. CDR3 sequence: CASGLQGYNQPQHF. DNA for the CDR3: TGTGCCAGCGGCTTACAGGGGTACAATCAGCCCCAGCATTTT.

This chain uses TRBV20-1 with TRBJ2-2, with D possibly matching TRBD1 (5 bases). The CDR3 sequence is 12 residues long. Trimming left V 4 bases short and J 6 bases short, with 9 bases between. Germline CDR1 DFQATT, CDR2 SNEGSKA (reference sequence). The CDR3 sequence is CSATGFPGELFF. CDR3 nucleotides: TGCAGTGCTACAGGGTTTCCCGGGGAGCTGTTTTTT.

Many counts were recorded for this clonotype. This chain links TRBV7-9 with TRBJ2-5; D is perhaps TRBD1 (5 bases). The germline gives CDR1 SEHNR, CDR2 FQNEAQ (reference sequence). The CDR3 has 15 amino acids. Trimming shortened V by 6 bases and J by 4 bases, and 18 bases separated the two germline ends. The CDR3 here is CASRNTGRLRETQYF. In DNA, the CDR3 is TGTGCCAGCAGGAACACAGGACGGTTACGAGAGACCCAGTACTTC.

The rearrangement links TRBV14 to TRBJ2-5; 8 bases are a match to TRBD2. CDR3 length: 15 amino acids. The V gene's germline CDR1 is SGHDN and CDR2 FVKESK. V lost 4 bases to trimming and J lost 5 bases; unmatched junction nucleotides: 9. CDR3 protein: CASSPTSAFWETQYF. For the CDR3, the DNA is TGTGCCAGCAGCCCGACTAGCGCCTTTTGGGAGACCCAGTACTTC.

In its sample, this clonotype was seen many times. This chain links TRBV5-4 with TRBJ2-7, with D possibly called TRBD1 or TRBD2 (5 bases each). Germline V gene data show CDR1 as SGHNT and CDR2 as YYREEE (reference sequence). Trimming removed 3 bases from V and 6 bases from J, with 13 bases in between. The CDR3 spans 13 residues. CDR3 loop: CASSSAEGTEQYF. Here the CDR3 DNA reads TGTGCCAGCAGCTCGGCCGAGGGGACCGAGCAGTACTTC.

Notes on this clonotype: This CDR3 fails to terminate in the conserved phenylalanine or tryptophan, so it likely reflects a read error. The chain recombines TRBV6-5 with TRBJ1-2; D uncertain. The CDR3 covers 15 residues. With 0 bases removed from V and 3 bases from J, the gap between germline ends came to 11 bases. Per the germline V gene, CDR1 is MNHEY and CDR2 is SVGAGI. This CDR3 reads CASSYSRVADYGYTI. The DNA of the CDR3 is TGTGCCAGCAGTTACTCGAGGGTCGCAGACTATGGCTACACCATC.

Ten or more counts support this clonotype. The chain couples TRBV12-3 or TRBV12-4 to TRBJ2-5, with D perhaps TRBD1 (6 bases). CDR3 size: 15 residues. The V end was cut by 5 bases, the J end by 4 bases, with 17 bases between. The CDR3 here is CASSPDSQGRETQYF. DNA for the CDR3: TGTGCCAGCAGTCCCGATAGTCAGGGGCGAGAGACCCAGTACTTC.

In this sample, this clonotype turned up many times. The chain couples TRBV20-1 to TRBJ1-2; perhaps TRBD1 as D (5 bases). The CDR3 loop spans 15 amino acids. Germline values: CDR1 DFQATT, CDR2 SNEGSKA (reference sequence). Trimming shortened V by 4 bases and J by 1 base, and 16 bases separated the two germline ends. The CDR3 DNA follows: TGCAGTGCTAACCGGGACGGCCTGTTTAACTATGGCTACACCTTC. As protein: CSANRDGLFNYGYTF.

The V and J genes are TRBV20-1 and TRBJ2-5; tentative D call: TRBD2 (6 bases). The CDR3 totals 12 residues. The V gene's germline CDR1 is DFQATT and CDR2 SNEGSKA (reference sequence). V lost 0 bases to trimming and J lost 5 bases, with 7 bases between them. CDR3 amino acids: CSAREGRETQYF. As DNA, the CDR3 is TGCAGTGCTAGAGAGGGGAGGGAGACCCAGTACTTC.

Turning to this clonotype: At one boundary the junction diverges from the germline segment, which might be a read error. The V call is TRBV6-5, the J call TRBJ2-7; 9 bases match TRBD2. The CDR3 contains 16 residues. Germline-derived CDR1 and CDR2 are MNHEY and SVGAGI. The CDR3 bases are TGTGCCGGCAGTCCTGAAGCGGGGGGCGCCCCTTGGGAGCAGTACTTC. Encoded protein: CAGSPEAGGAPWEQYF.

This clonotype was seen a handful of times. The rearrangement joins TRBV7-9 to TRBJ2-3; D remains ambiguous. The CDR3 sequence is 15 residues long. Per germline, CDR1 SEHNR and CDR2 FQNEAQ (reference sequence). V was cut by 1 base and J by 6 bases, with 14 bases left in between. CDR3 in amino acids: CASSLEAGWLDTQYF. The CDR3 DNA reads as TGTGCCAGCAGCTTAGAAGCCGGATGGTTGGATACGCAGTATTTT.

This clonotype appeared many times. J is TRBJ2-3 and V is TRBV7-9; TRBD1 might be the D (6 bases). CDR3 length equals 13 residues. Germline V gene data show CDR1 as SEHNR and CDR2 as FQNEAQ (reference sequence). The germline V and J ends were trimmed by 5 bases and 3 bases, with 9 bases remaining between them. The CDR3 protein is CASSKRGTDTQYF. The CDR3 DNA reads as TGTGCCAGCAGCAAGAGGGGGACAGATACGCAGTATTTT. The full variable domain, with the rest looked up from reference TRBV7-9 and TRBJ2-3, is DTGVSQNPRHKITKRGQNVTFRCDPISEHNRLYWYRQTLGQGPEFLTYFQNEAQLEKSRLLSDRFSAERPKGSFSTLEIQRTEQGDSAMYLCASSKRGTDTQYFGPGTRLTVL.

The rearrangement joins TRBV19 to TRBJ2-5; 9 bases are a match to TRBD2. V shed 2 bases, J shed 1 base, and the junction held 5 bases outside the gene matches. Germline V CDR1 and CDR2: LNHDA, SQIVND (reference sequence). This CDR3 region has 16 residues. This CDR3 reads CASSISGGRGQETQYF. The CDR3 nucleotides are TGTGCCAGTAGTATATCTGGCGGGAGGGGCCAAGAGACCCAGTACTTC.